This T cell receptor beta chain was captured by sequencing in a study of blood T cell repertoires in COVID-19. Turning to the study itself: Material from acute and convalescent COVID-19 was sourced from the United States, Italy and Spain. PBMCs, B-cell-depleted T cells, or T cells were the source of the cDNA or gDNA that made up the material.

This table comes from immunoSEQ multiplex PCR, and its TCRdb copy is limited to in-frame clones, with some not included. The table lists 60,000 or so clones, about 78% of them singletons. Per the germline V gene, CDR1 is MGHDK and CDR2 is SYGVNS. The J segment lost 1 base and the V segment lost 3 bases, leaving 5 bases of the junction unmatched. The CDR3 spans 15 residues. The chain is built from TRBV25-1 and TRBJ1-1, with 7 bases identical to TRBD1. This receptor was obtained from a human donor in a cohort sampled during active COVID-19. Input material: peripheral blood. The CDR3 coding sequence is TGTGCCAGCAGTGAGGGTCCAGGGGGGAACACTGAAGCTTTCTTT. Its translation: CASSEGPGGNTEAFF.